This passage covers 29 T cell receptor beta chains from one sample sequenced in a study of blood T cell repertoires in COVID-19. Measured with immunoSEQ multiplex PCR; TCRdb has only the in-frame clones, and not every one. The sample shows about 190,000 clones, less than 90% of them seen only once. The sample consisted of peripheral blood. All receptors derive from a woman between 40 and 50 years old with acute or convalescent COVID-19.

This chain uses TRBV7-2 with TRBJ2-3; D might be TRBD2 (6 bases). Germline CDR1 is SGHTA and CDR2 is FQGNSA. CDR3 length: 16 residues. Trimming took off 5 bases at V and 0 bases at J, with 15 bases between the two ends. CDR3 nucleotide sequence: TGTGCCAGCAGCCCTGGGACTTACACTAGCACAGATACGCAGTATTTT. Protein product: CASSPGTYTSTDTQYF.

The chain recombines TRBV5-6 with TRBJ2-7, with 11 bases lining up with TRBD1. Trimming cost V 7 bases and J 5 bases; bases outside gene matches: 5. CDR1 is SGHDT and CDR2 is YYEEEE in the germline V gene. The length of the CDR3 is 13 residues. CDR3 residues: CASRGTGGNEQYF. The CDR3 DNA reads as TGTGCCAGCCGCGGGACAGGGGGAAACGAGCAGTACTTC.

This clone was picked up one time. J is TRBJ2-7 and V is TRBV28; TRBD2 matches at 9 bases. V lost 5 bases to trimming and J lost 2 bases; unmatched junction nucleotides: 10. CDR3 length: 16 residues. Germline CDR1 and CDR2: MDHEN and SYDVKM. CDR3 in amino acids: CASSTSGAGGPYEQYF. The CDR3 DNA sequence: TGTGCCAGCAGTACCTCGGGGGCGGGAGGGCCCTACGAGCAGTACTTC.

The chain is built from TRBV28 and TRBJ2-7; TRBD1 aligns across 7 bases. Germline values: CDR1 MDHEN, CDR2 SYDVKM. The CDR3 is 16 residues long. V trimming: 1 base; J trimming: 1 base; junction bases outside the gene matches: 7. For the CDR3, the DNA is TGTGCCAGCAGTTTATCCCCGGGACAGCCGTCCTACGAGCAGTACTTC. Amino acid sequence: CASSLSPGQPSYEQYF.

The genes are TRBV4-2 and TRBJ1-4; 7 nucleotides match TRBD1. This CDR3 spans 16 amino acids. CDR1 and CDR2 from the germline V gene are LGHNA and YNFKEQ. V was clipped by 0 bases and J by 6 bases; unmatched bases: 7. The CDR3 DNA reads TGTGCCAGCAGCCAAGAGGCTTGGCAGGGGGATGAAAAACTGTTTTTT. It specifies CASSQEAWQGDEKLFF.

The V call is TRBV6-5, the J call TRBJ1-2, with D maybe TRBD1 (5 bases). From germline, CDR1 is MNHEY and CDR2 SVGAGI. This CDR3 is built from 14 residues. Trimming shortened V by 2 bases and J by 5 bases, and 12 bases separated the two germline ends. The CDR3 here is CASSYGGTGYGYTF. Here the CDR3 DNA reads TGTGCCAGCAGTTACGGCGGGACGGGGTATGGCTACACCTTC.

This rearrangement joins TRBV25-1 to TRBJ2-5, with D possibly matching TRBD2 (7 bases). CDR3 length: 17 amino acids. Trimming shortened V by 0 bases and J by 4 bases, and 18 bases separated the two germline ends. Germline V lookup: CDR1 MGHDK, CDR2 SYGVNS. CDR3 DNA sequence: TGTGCCAGCAGTGAATATAGGGGGGGCCTCCTAACAGAGACCCAGTACTTC. Its protein product is CASSEYRGGLLTETQYF. Combining the CDR3 with reference TRBV25-1 and TRBJ2-5 gives the whole variable domain EADIYQTPRYLVIGTGKKITLECSQTMGHDKMYWYQQDPGMELHLIHYSYGVNSTEKGDLSSESTVSRIRTEHFPLTLESARPSHTSQYLCASSEYRGGLLTETQYFGPGTRLLVL.

The chain is built from TRBV15 and TRBJ1-5; TRBD1 agrees at 7 bases. This CDR3 has 17 residues. V was clipped by 1 base and J by 2 bases; unmatched bases: 8. From germline, CDR1 is LNHNV and CDR2 YYDKDF (reference sequence). CDR3 sequence (DNA): TGTGCCACCAGCAGAGGCCAGGGGGTTATACGCAATCAGCCCCAGCATTTT. Encoded protein: CATSRGQGVIRNQPQHF.

V gene TRBV7-9 combines with J gene TRBJ2-2, with 7 positions matching TRBD2. With V trimmed by 6 bases and J by 4 bases, 5 bases remained unmatched. The CDR3 is 14 residues long. From germline, CDR1 is SEHNR and CDR2 FQNEAQ (reference sequence). As DNA, the CDR3 is TGTGCCAGCAGGTTGGGCGGGGGCACCGGGGAGCTGTTTTTT. It translates to CASRLGGGTGELFF.

The chain joins TRBV28 to TRBJ1-4; 8 positions match TRBD1. The germline V gene encodes CDR1 MDHEN and CDR2 SYDVKM. The CDR3 contains 13 residues. The J segment lost 8 bases and the V segment lost 2 bases, leaving 1 base of the junction unmatched. In DNA form, the CDR3 reads TGTGCCAGCAGTTTAAACAGGGGGGAAAAACTGTTTTTT. Translated, it gives CASSLNRGEKLFF.

The chain carries TRBV7-9 and TRBJ2-4; 10 bases map to TRBD2. CDR1 is SEHNR and CDR2 is FQNEAQ in the germline V gene (reference sequence). V gave up 4 bases and J gave up 7 bases; unmatched junction bases: 1. This CDR3 comprises 13 residues. The CDR3 loop reads CASSSSGGNIQYF. CDR3 coding DNA: TGTGCCAGCAGCTCTAGCGGGGGTAACATTCAGTACTTC. Drawing the rest from reference TRBV7-9 and TRBJ2-4, the complete variable domain is DTGVSQNPRHKITKRGQNVTFRCDPISEHNRLYWYRQTLGQGPEFLTYFQNEAQLEKSRLLSDRFSAERPKGSFSTLEIQRTEQGDSAMYLCASSSSGGNIQYFGAGTRLSVL.

The V call is TRBV30, the J call TRBJ2-4; TRBD2 agrees at 8 bases. The CDR3 length is 14 residues. Trimming at V came to 5 bases and at J to 4 bases, leaving 7 bases not matched to a gene. Germline values: CDR1 GTSNPN, CDR2 SVGIG (reference sequence). DNA of the CDR3: TGTGCCTGGGCCAGCCGGGGGGGGAAAAACATTCAGTACTTC. Its translation is CAWASRGGKNIQYF.

The genes are TRBV24-1 and TRBJ2-2, with D perhaps matching TRBD1 (6 bases). The CDR3 runs 15 residues. With 3 bases removed from V and 1 base from J, the gap between germline ends came to 8 bases. Germline loops: CDR1 KGHDR, CDR2 SFDVKD. CDR3 amino acids: CATSDETGNTGELFF. The DNA for the CDR3 is TGTGCCACCAGTGATGAGACAGGGAACACCGGGGAGCTGTTTTTT.

This clone has just a few counts. One junction end disagrees with the germline gene, perhaps due to a read error. The genes are TRBV28 and TRBJ1-5; D may be TRBD1 (5 bases). Per germline, CDR1 MDHEN and CDR2 SYDVKM. The CDR3 covers 15 residues. CDR3 residues: CASSLSDRTINPQHF. CDR3 bases: TGTGCCAGCAGCTTATCCGACAGAACAATCAATCCCCAGCATTTT. Supplemented by reference TRBV28 and TRBJ1-5, the full variable domain reads DVKVTQSSRYLVKRTGEKVFLECVQDMDHENMFWYRQDPGLGLRLIYFSYDVKMKEKGDIPEGYSVSREKKERFSLILESASTNQTSMYLCASSLSDRTINPQHFGDGTRLSIL.

CDR3 loop: CAWRKWEEAQYF. The CDR3 region has the DNA TGTGCCTGGAGGAAATGGGAGGAAGCACAGTACTTC. The chain is built from TRBV30 and TRBJ2-7; D perhaps matches TRBD2 (6 bases). Trimming removed 3 bases at V and 10 bases at J, with 16 bases between. This CDR3 contains 12 residues. Per germline, CDR1 GTSNPN and CDR2 SVGIG (reference sequence).

The chain is built from TRBV7-9 and TRBJ2-1; 10 bases are shared with TRBD1. The CDR3 runs 17 residues. CDR1 is SEHNR and CDR2 is FQNEAQ in the germline V gene (reference sequence). V dropped 4 bases and J dropped 0; count of bases not matched to a gene: 6. CDR3 amino acids: CASSSDRTGGSYNEQFF. CDR3 nucleotide sequence: TGTGCCAGCAGCTCGGATAGGACAGGGGGCTCCTACAATGAGCAGTTCTTC.

The gene calls are TRBV19 and TRBJ2-5, with TRBD2 matching 12 bases. Trimming took 6 bases from V and 5 from J; bases not matched to a gene: 7. The CDR3 covers 15 residues. The germline CDR1 and CDR2 sequences are LNHDA and SQIVND (reference sequence). The CDR3 region is CASRSSGGAWETQYF. The DNA for the CDR3 is TGTGCCAGTAGATCTAGCGGGGGGGCCTGGGAGACCCAGTACTTC.

This rearrangement joins TRBV6-5 to TRBJ1-4, with D possibly being TRBD1 (5 bases). This CDR3 is 14 amino acids long. Germline V gene data show CDR1 as MNHEY and CDR2 as SVGAGI. With 7 bases removed from V and 10 bases from J, the gap between germline ends came to 19 bases. The DNA for the CDR3 is TGTGCCAGCATGGTGGGGGGGATTTGGGTAAAACTGTTTTTT. The encoded protein is CASMVGGIWVKLFF.

J is TRBJ1-3 and V is TRBV5-1; possibly TRBD1 for D (5 bases). The ends were cut back, 0 bases at V and 1 base at J, with 11 bases in the middle. Germline V gene sequence: CDR1 SGHRS, CDR2 YFSETQ. CDR3 length equals 16 residues. The CDR3 DNA reads TGCGCCAGCAGCTTGGATCGACAGTCGTCTGGAAACACCATATATTTT. The encoded protein is CASSLDRQSSGNTIYF.

The V call is TRBV6-5, the J call TRBJ1-2, with 7 positions matching TRBD1. V shed 6 bases and J 8 bases; nucleotides not matched to a gene: 6. The germline V gene has CDR1 MNHEY and CDR2 SVGAGI. This CDR3 has 12 amino acids. For the CDR3, the DNA is TGTGCCAGCAGACCACAGGGGAAAGGCTACACCTTC. Encoded protein: CASRPQGKGYTF.

The chain is built from TRBV7-9 and TRBJ1-1; no clear D. The CDR3 contains 13 residues. V lost 5 bases to trimming and J lost 3 bases, with 10 bases between them. Germline-derived CDR1 and CDR2 are SEHNR and FQNEAQ (reference sequence). CDR3 in amino acids: CASSPDFYTEAFF. The CDR3, as DNA: TGTGCCAGCAGCCCAGACTTCTACACTGAAGCTTTCTTT.

In DNA form, the CDR3 reads TGTGCCAGCCGGAGTTGGGCCAAAAACATTCAGTACTTC. Residues: CASRSWAKNIQYF. The chain employs TRBV6-5 and TRBJ2-4; D unresolved. Germline V gene sequence: CDR1 MNHEY, CDR2 SVGAGI. V lost 8 bases and J 1 base, leaving 9 bases between the germline ends. The CDR3 runs to 13 residues.

The rearrangement links TRBV10-3 to TRBJ1-5, with 8 bases that match TRBD1. V lost 4 bases and J lost 5; bases outside the gene matches: 7. The germline V gene encodes CDR1 ENHRY and CDR2 SYGVKD. This CDR3 comprises 15 residues. DNA of the CDR3: TGTGCCATCAGTGCCTCTGGACAGGGCGATCAGCCCCAGCATTTT. Amino acids: CAISASGQGDQPQHF.

The chain employs TRBV4-1 and TRBJ2-2, with a weak D call TRBD2 (6 bases). V gave up 4 bases and J gave up 5 bases, with 14 bases separating them. Germline CDR1 is MGHRA and CDR2 is YSYEKL. The CDR3 has 15 residues. The CDR3 reads CASSPAGLGTGELFF. CDR3 coding DNA: TGCGCCAGCAGCCCCGCGGGGCTAGGGACCGGGGAGCTGTTTTTT.

The chain employs TRBV4-1 and TRBJ1-1; D is possibly TRBD1 (5 bases). The length of the CDR3 is 17 residues. The V end lost 4 bases, the J end lost 4 bases, and 22 bases lay between the germline ends. Germline loops: CDR1 MGHRA, CDR2 YSYEKL. The CDR3, as DNA: TGCGCCAGCAGCCGATTCCCAGGAGGGGTCCTAACCACTGAAGCTTTCTTT. It is translated as CASSRFPGGVLTTEAFF.

The chain couples TRBV19 to TRBJ2-3, with 7 bases fitting TRBD1. The CDR3 totals 15 residues. Germline V CDR1 and CDR2: LNHDA, SQIVND (reference sequence). J was trimmed by 0 bases and V by 4 bases; bases with no gene match: 4. The DNA for the CDR3 is TGTGCCAGTAGTACCAGACAGGGAAGCACAGATACGCAGTATTTT. Amino acids: CASSTRQGSTDTQYF.

In its sample, this clone was seen a few times. This chain uses TRBV29-1 with TRBJ2-1; 8 bases are shared with TRBD2. Looked up from germline, CDR1 is SQVTM and CDR2 is ANQGSEA. V lost 7 bases to trimming and J lost 5 bases; unmatched junction nucleotides: 4. The CDR3 spans 12 residues. Here the CDR3 reads CSATSGNNEQFF. The CDR3 DNA follows: TGCAGCGCCACTAGCGGAAACAATGAGCAGTTCTTC.

This rearrangement joins TRBV30 to TRBJ1-2; D is uncertain. V shed 1 base and J shed 5 bases, with 20 bases lying between them. CDR3 length equals 16 residues. The germline V gene has CDR1 GTSNPN and CDR2 SVGIG (reference sequence). This CDR3 reads CAWSDRGLGRRYGYTF. For the CDR3, the DNA is TGTGCCTGGAGTGATAGAGGGTTAGGCCGACGTTATGGCTACACCTTC.

This sequence joins TRBV28 and TRBJ2-7; possibly TRBD2 for D (6 bases). V was trimmed by 5 bases and J by 2 bases, leaving 10 bases between them. The CDR3 covers 13 residues. From germline, CDR1 is MDHEN and CDR2 SYDVKM. The CDR3, as DNA: TGTGCCAGCAGTGGACTACAGACCTACGAGCAGTACTTC. The encoded protein is CASSGLQTYEQYF.